The T cell receptor beta chain described here comes from a study of control samples from healthy donors and cancer patients. Germline lookup yields CDR1 MDHEN and CDR2 SYDVKM. CDR3 size: 13 residues. V gave up 6 bases and J gave up 3 bases, with 12 bases separating them. Measured with immunoSEQ multiplex PCR; TCRdb has only the in-frame clones, and not every one. This table holds about 160,000 clones, 70% to 90% found once. The source of this sequence is a man aged 25 to 45 in good health. This rearrangement joins TRBV28 to TRBJ2-7, with D perhaps matching TRBD1 or TRBD2 (5 bases each). Sequenced material: blood. Here the CDR3 reads CASSRDRHYEQYF. CDR3 sequence (DNA): TGTGCCAGCAGCCGGGACCGACACTACGAGCAGTACTTC.